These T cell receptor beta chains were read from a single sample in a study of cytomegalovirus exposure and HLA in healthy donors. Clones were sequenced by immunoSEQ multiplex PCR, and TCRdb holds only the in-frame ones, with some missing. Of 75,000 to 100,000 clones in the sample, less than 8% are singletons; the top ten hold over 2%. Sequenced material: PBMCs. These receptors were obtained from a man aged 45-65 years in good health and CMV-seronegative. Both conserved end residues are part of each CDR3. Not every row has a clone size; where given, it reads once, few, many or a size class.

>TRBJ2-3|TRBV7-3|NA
CASSLLSGTSGSTDTQYF
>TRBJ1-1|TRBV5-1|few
CASSLGGGNTEAFF
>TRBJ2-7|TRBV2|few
CASSEVRTGKGEQYF
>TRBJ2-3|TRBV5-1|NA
CASSLVQTTDTQYF
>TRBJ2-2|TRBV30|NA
CAWSWGRATGELFF
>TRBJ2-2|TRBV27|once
CARIRTGITSGSETGELFF
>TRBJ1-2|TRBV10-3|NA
CAISAGRGYGYTF
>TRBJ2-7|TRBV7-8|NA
CASSRDRGYEQYF
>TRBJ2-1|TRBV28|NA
CASSSGLAGFTSYNEQFF
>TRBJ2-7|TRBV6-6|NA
CASSYRRHEQYF
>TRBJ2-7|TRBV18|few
CASSPTGGGNEQYF
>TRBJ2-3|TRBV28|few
CASIGGGANTQYF
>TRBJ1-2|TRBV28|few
CASSLQTGGNYGYTF
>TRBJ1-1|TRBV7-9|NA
CASSKRADRGPGTEAFF
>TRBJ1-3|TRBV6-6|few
CASSLIGSSGNTIYF
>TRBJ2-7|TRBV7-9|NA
CASSRQGIGSYEQYF
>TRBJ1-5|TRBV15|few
CATSSRGFPNQPQHF
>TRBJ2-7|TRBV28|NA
CASSPGQTYEQYF
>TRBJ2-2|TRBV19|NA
CASSRQGAWELFF
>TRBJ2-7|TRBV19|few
CASKSAGGAYEQYF
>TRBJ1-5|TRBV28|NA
CASSPWPQQGNQPQHF
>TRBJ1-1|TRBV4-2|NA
CASSQDLTGRITEAFF
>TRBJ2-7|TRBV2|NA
CASSPRTSGRARGEQYF
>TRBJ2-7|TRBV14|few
CASSQVLSGSGEQYF
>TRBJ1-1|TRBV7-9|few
CASSETGGNTEAFF
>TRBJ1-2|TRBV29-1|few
CSDSQGGYGYTF
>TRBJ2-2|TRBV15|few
CATAQGGYPGELFF
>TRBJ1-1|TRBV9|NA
CASSSGGQGNTEAFF
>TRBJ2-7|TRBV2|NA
CASSVGLADYEQYF
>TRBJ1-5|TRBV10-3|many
CAISPGQDSNQPQHF
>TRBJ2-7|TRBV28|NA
CASADSGRSYEQYF